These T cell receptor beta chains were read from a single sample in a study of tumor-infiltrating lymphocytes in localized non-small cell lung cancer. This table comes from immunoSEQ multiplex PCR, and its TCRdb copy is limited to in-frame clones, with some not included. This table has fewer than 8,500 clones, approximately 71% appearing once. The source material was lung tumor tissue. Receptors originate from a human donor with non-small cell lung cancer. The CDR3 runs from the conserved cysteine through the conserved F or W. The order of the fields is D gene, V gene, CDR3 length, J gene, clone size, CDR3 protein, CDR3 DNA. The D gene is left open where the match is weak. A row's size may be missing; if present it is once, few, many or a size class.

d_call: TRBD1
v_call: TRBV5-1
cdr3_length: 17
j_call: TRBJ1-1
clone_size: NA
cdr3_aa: CASSLRLIRDSHTEAFF
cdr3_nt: TGCGCCAGCAGCTTGCGTCTCATACGGGACAGCCATACTGAAGCTTTCTTT

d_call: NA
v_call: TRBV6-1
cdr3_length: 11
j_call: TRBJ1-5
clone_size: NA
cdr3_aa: CASSANQPQHF
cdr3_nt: TGTGCCAGCAGTGCTAATCAGCCCCAGCATTTT

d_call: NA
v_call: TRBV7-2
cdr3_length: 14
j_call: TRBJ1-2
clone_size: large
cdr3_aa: CASSLGAVLYGYTF
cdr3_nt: TGTGCCAGCAGCTTAGGTGCAGTGCTATATGGCTACACCTTC

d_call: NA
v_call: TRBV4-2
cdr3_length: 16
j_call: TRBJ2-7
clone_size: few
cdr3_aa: CASSQATVISSYEQYF
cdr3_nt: TGTGCCAGCAGCCAAGCTACAGTTATAAGCTCCTACGAGCAGTACTTC

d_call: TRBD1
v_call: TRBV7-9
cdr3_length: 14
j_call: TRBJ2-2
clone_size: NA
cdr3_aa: CASRFGTGGGELFF
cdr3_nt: TGTGCCAGCAGATTTGGGACAGGCGGAGGGGAGCTGTTTTTT

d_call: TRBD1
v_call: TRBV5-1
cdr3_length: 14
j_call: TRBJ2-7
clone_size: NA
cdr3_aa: CASSYQTGGYEQYF
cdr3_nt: TGCGCCAGCAGCTACCAGACAGGGGGCTACGAGCAGTACTTC

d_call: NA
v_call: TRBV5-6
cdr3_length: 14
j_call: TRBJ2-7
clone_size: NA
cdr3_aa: CASSLFDSLYEQYF
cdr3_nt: TGTGCCAGCAGCCTTTTCGACAGCCTATACGAGCAGTACTTC

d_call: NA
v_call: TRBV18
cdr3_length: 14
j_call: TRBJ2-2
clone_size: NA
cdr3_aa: CASSEQSNTGELFF
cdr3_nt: TGTGCCAGCTCAGAACAGTCGAACACCGGGGAGCTGTTTTTT

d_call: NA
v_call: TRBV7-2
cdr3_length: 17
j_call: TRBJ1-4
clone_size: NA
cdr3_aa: CASSPTGRLFFNEKLFF
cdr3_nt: TGTGCCAGCAGCCCCACGGGGCGCCTATTCTTTAATGAAAAACTGTTTTTT

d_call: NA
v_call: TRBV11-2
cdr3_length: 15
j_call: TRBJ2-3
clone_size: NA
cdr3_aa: CASSLAGRTRDTQYF
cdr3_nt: TGTGCCAGCAGCTTAGCGGGTCGGACTCGGGATACGCAGTATTTT

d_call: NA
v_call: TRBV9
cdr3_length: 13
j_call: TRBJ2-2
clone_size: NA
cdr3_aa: CASSWTFTGELFF
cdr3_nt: TGTGCCAGCAGCTGGACTTTCACCGGGGAGCTGTTTTTT

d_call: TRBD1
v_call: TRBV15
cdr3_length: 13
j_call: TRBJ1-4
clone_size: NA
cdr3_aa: CATSTGAGEKLFF
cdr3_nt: TGTGCCACGTCAACAGGGGCGGGTGAAAAACTGTTTTTT

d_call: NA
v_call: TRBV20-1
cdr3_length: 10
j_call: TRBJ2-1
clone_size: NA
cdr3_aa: CSALGNEQFF
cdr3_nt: TGCAGTGCTCTTGGGAATGAGCAGTTCTTC

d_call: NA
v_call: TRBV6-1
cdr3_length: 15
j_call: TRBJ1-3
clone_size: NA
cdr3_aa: CASSEGRALGNTIYF
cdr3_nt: TGTGCCAGCAGTGAAGGCCGAGCCCTGGGAAACACCATATATTTT

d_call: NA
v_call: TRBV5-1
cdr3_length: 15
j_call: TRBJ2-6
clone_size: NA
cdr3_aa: CASSADPSGANVLTF
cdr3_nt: TGCGCCAGCAGCGCGGACCCCTCTGGGGCCAACGTCCTGACTTTC

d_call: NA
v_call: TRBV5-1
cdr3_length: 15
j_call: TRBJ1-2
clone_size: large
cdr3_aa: CASSLRGEPNYGYTF
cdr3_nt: TGCGCCAGCAGCTTGAGAGGGGAACCTAACTATGGCTACACCTTC